A selection of T cell receptor beta chains follows, all from one sample in a study of molecular identifiers for immune sequencing clone quantification. TCRdb passed the PCR reads through MiXCR, listing each CDR3 protein once. The profile shows about 300,000 distinct CDR3 sequences, around a fifth of them singletons. The sample consisted of naive CD8+ T cells from blood, with Jurkat cell RNA spiked in. The receptors were gathered from a human donor in good health. Some libraries in this study had Jurkat cell RNA spiked in. CDR3s leave out the opening cysteine and the closing phenylalanine or tryptophan. Fields, in order: J gene, V gene, CDR3 protein.

TRBJ2-3	TRBV20-1	SAKGVGAYTDTQY
TRBJ2-7	TRBV29-1	SVESGPGYEQY
TRBJ1-1	TRBV5-5	ASSLSRAGNENTEAF
TRBJ2-4	TRBV2	ASKIRTAIRTGENIQY
TRBJ2-7	TRBV6-1	ASSDGYEQY
TRBJ2-7	TRBV7-9	ASSPASSGSHEQY
TRBJ2-7	TRBV30	AWSVLSSYEQY
TRBJ2-1	TRBV4-1	ASSQGRSGDEQF
TRBJ2-1	TRBV7-9	ASSARLAGESGNEQF
TRBJ2-3	TRBV5-4	ASSVRLAPSTDTQY
TRBJ2-1	TRBV7-3	ASSPGVAGDEQF
TRBJ2-7	TRBV3-1	ASSQSRPYEQY